The clone carrying this TCR beta chain was counted many times. Antigen specificity is unknown. This CDR3 contains 15 residues. Germline-derived CDR1 and CDR2 are ENHRY and SYGVKD. V lost 4 bases, J lost 1 base, and 6 bases stayed unmatched. This sample stems from a study of T-cell reconstitution after alpha-beta-depleted transplantation in children. General study findings and limits: When one year had passed after transplant, most T-cell counts and diversity came from newly produced T cells. Reports say that about two months after transplant, the alpha-beta T cells came out of several hundred graft clones that had expanded. After transplant, high TCRbeta diversity at day 60 in some patients arose from surviving recipient T cells and thymic progenitors.

Researchers prepared the TCRbeta library using unique molecular identifiers, the study reports. TCRdb re-called the PCR reads through MiXCR, storing one row per CDR3 protein. The repertoire holds 85,000 to 120,000 distinct CDR3 sequences, with roughly 7.6% as singletons. The sequence was obtained from a boy between 2 and 10 years old with acute lymphoblastic leukemia, due to receive a stem cell transplant. V is TRBV10-3 and J is TRBJ1-1, with 7 positions matching TRBD1. The sample consisted of PBMCs, taken before TCRalphabeta/CD19-depleted stem cell transplant. For the CDR3, the DNA is TGTGCCATCAGTGGACAGGGAATAGGGAACACTGAAGCTTTCTTT. It is translated as CAISGQGIGNTEAFF.